This T cell receptor beta chain appears in the sequencing data of a study of CD8 T cells in ankylosing spondylitis. Study-level points and caveats: Certain motif variants had earlier appeared in reactive arthritis synovial fluid and blood. Among TCR beta sequences, a motif of eight highly homologous variants appeared characteristic of ankylosing spondylitis blood. Reportedly, matched ankylosing spondylitis synovial fluid was significantly enriched for disease-linked clones.

The authors made TCR beta libraries by quantitative 5'-RACE with molecular barcodes. TCRdb reanalysed the 5' RACE reads using MiXCR and keeps one entry per CDR3 protein. The sample lists approximately 35,000 distinct CDR3 sequences, 13% to 15% seen once, with approximately 40% in the top ten. V lost 3 bases, J lost 2 bases, and 10 bases lay in between. CDR1 and CDR2 (germline): LGHNA, YSLEER. This CDR3 has 15 residues. Details on this clonotype: The target antigen is unknown.

The sequenced sample consisted of blood. This rearrangement joins TRBV4-3 to TRBJ1-4; D not certain. The receptor was isolated from a male donor with ankylosing spondylitis or in good health (not recorded which). CDR3 protein: CASSQTDTTNEKLFF. The CDR3 bases are TGCGCCAGCAGCCAGACTGATACGACTAATGAAAAACTGTTTTTT.